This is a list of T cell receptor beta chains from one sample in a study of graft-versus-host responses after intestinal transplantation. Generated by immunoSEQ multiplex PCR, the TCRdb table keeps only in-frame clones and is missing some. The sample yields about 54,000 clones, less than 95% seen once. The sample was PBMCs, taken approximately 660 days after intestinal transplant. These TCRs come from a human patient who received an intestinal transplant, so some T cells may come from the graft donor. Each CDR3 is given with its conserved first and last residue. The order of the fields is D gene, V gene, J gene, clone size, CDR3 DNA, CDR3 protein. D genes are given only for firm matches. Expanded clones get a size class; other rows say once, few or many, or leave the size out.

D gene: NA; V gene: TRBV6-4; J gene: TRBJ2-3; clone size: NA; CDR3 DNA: TGTGCCAGCAGTTCGTCCGGGGGAGGCACAGATACGCAGTATTTT; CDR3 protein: CASSSSGGGTDTQYF
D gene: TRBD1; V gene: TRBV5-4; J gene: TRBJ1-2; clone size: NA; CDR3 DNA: TGTGCCAGCAGCTTGGATCGAGGACAGGGTAGGGATGGCTACACCTTC; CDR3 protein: CASSLDRGQGRDGYTF
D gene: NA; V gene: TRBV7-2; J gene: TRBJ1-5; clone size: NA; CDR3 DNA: TGTGCCAGCAGCCACGAATATAGCAATCAGCCCCAGCATTTT; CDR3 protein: CASSHEYSNQPQHF
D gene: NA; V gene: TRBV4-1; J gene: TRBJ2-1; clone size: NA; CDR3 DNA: TGCGCCAGCAGCCAAGATAGCTGGGCGGTGGTTGAGCAGTTCTTC; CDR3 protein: CASSQDSWAVVEQFF
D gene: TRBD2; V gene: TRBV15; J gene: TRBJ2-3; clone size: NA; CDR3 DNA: TGTGCCACCGGGTCGGGGGGTCGCACAGATACGCAGTATTTT; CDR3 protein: CATGSGGRTDTQYF
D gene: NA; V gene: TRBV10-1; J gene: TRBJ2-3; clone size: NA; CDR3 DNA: TGCGCCAGCAGTTTAGACGGAAGAGATACGCAGTATTTT; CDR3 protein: CASSLDGRDTQYF
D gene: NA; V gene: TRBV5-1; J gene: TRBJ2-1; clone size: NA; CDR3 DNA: TGCGCCAGCGGGACTCACTACAATGAGCAGTTCTTC; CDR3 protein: CASGTHYNEQFF
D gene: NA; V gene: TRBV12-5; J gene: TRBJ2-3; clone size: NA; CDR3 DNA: TGTGCTAGTGGTTTGGTCAGGGGTCCCCTGCGCGACTGGGCAGATACGCAGTATTTT; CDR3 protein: CASGLVRGPLRDWADTQYF
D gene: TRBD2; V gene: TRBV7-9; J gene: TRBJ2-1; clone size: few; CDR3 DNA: TGTGCCAGCAGCTTAACTAGCGGGGGGGCCTCCTACAATGAGCAGTTCTTC; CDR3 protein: CASSLTSGGASYNEQFF
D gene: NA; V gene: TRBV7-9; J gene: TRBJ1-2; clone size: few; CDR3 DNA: TGTGCCAGCAGCTTTGGGGGCTATGGCTACACCTTC; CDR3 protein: CASSFGGYGYTF
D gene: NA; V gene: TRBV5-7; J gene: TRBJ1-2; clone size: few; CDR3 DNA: TGTGCCAGCAGCTTGAAGGGAGCGGGGTATGGCTACACCTTC; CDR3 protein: CASSLKGAGYGYTF
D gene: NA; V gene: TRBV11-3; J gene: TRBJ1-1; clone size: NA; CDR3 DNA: TGTGCCAGCAGCTTTATCGCCGTGAACACTGAAGCTTTCTTT; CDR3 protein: CASSFIAVNTEAFF
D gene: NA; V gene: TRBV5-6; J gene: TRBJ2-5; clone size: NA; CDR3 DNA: TGTGCCAGCAGCTTGGCGGCATTTCGGGGGGAGACCCAGTACTTC; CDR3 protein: CASSLAAFRGETQYF
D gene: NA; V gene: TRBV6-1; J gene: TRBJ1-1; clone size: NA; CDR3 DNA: TGTGCCAGCAGTGAAGTCGAGAACACTGAAGCTTTCTTT; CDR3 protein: CASSEVENTEAFF
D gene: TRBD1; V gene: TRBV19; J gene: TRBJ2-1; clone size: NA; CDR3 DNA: TGTGCCAGGTTCCACCGGGGACAGGACAATGAGCAGTTCTTC; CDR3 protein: CARFHRGQDNEQFF
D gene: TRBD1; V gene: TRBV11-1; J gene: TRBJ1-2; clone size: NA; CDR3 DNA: TGTGCCAGCAGCTTAGCTTCCGGGACAGGCGTATTC; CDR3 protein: CASSLASGTGVF
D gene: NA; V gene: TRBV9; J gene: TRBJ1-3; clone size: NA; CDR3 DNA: TGTGCCAGCAGCGTAGGTGGCAGCTCTGGAAACACCATATATTTT; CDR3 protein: CASSVGGSSGNTIYF
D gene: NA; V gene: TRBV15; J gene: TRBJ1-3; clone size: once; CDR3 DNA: TGTGCCACCAGGGGATCGGCTGGAAACACCATATATTTT; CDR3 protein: CATRGSAGNTIYF
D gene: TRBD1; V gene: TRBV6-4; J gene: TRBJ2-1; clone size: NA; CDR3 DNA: TGTGCCAGCAGTGAACAGGGGGCTGGTGGGCAGTTCTTC; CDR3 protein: CASSEQGAGGQFF
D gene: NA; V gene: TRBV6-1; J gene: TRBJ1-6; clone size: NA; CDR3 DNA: TGTGCCAGCAGAGTGACAGGCCGGAATTCACCCCTCCACTTT; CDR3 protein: CASRVTGRNSPLHF
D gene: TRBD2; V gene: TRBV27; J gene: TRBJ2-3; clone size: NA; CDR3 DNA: TGTGCCACCGCGGGGGTCCAAAGCACAGATACGCAGTATTTT; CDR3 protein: CATAGVQSTDTQYF
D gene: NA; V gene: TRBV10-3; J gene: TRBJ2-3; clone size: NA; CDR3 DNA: TGTGCCATCAGTGGGGGGGCGGATACGCAGTATTTT; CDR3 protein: CAISGGADTQYF
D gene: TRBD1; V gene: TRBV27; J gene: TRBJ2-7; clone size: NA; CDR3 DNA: TGTGCCAGCAGTTTCAGACAGGGGGCGTACGAGCAGTACTTC; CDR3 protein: CASSFRQGAYEQYF
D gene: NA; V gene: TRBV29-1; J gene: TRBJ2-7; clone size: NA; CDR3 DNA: TGCAGCGTGACTGACGTTTACGAGCAGTACTTC; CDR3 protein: CSVTDVYEQYF
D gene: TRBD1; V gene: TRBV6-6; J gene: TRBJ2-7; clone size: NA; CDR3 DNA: TGTGCCAGCAGCTCAACCCGGGACAGCTCCTACGAGCAGTACTTC; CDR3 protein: CASSSTRDSSYEQYF
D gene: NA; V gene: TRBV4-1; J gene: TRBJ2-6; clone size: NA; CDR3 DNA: TGCGCCAGCAGCCAAGAATGGGAGAGCTCTGGGGCCAACGTCCTGACTTTC; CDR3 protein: CASSQEWESSGANVLTF
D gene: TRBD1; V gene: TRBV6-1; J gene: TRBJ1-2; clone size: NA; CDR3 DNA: TGTGCCAGCAGTGAAATGGGGACAGGGGGCTATGGCTACACCTTC; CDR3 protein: CASSEMGTGGYGYTF
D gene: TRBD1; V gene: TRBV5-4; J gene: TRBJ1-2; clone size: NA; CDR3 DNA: TGTGCCAGCAGCTTTGGTACAGGGGGGGTCTATGGCTACACCTTC; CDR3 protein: CASSFGTGGVYGYTF
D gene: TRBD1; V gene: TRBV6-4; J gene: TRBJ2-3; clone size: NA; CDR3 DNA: TGTGCCAGCAGTGACAGGACAGGGGGTTCAGATACGCAGTATTTT; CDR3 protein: CASSDRTGGSDTQYF
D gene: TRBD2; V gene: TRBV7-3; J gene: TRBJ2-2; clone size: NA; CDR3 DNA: TGTGCCAGCAGCTTAATCCCACCAACATCTAGCGGGGAGTGGGAGCTGTTTTTT; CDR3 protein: CASSLIPPTSSGEWELFF
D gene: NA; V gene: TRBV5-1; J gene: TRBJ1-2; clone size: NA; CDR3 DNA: TGCGCCAGCAGCTTGATGGACAGTTTTAATGGCTACACCTTC; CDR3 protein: CASSLMDSFNGYTF
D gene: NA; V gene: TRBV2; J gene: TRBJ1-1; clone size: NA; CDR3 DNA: TGTGCCAGCAGTGAACAGGGGAGGACTGAAGCTTTCTTT; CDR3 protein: CASSEQGRTEAFF
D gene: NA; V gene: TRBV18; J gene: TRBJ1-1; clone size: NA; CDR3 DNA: TGTGCCAGCTCACCTAATCAGGGCACTGAAGCTTTCTTT; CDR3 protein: CASSPNQGTEAFF